This TCR beta chain stems from a study of T cell repertoires in cytomegalovirus infection. Overall study context: CMV epitopes, recently identified HLA-C-restricted and well-studied HLA-B-restricted, were used. Indicated by public TCR beta signatures were CMV infection and matching HLA type.

The study, taken as a whole, reports: Clonotypes of TCR beta that were HLA-C-restricted and CMV-specific dominated the ex vivo response. The cumulative frequency of public TCR beta families identified carriers of CMV plus the relevant HLA.

From the reads, TCRdb called clonotypes with MiXCR, one entry per CDR3 protein. The top ten hold more than 40% of the sample, which has about 570,000 distinct CDR3 sequences, approximately 40% seen once. The CDR3 has 14 residues. Germline loops: CDR1 MNHEY, CDR2 SMNVEV (reference sequence). V dropped 6 bases and J dropped 2 bases, with 14 bases sitting between them. This clonotype has more than one count but fewer than ten. The antigen remains unidentified. The starting material was cultured PBMCs, obtained from culture after CMV antigen stimulation. The clonotype comes from a human donor in good health (CMV status not recorded). Some clones in this sample may be carry-over from other donors' samples. The V and J genes are TRBV27 and TRBJ2-7; TRBD2 might be the D (6 bases). The DNA of the CDR3 is TGTGCCAGCAGCCCTGGAGGGTCGCCCTACGAGCAGTACTTC. As protein: CASSPGGSPYEQYF.